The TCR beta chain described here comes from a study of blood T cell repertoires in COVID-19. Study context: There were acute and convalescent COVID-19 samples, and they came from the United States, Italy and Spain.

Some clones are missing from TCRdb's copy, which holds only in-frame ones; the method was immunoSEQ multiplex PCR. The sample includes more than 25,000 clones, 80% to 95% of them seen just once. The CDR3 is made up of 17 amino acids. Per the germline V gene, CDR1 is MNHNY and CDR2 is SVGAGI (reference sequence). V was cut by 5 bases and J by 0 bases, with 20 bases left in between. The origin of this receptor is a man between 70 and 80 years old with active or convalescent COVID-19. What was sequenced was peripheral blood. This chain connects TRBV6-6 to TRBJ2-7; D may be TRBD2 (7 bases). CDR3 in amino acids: CASSQLWGGASSYEQYF. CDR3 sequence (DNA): TGTGCCAGCAGTCAACTCTGGGGGGGGGCCAGCTCCTACGAGCAGTACTTC.